The rows below give T cell receptor beta chains drawn from one sample of a study of shared clonotypes between healthy human individuals. The data were produced by immunoSEQ multiplex PCR, yet TCRdb's version contains in-frame clones alone and is incomplete. The sample lists about 710,000 clones, approximately 73% occurring once. The material sequenced was memory CD4+ T cells sorted from blood. Source of these receptors: a woman aged 25 to 39 in good health. Both conserved end residues are part of each CDR3. D genes are given only for firm matches. Expanded clones are given a class, and other clones once, few, many or no size at all.

J gene | D gene | clone size | V gene | CDR3 protein | CDR3 DNA
TRBJ1-6 | NA | NA | TRBV7-2 | CASTLSWGDDSPLHF | TGTGCCAGCACCCTTTCGTGGGGAGATGATTCACCCCTCCACTTT
TRBJ2-7 | NA | NA | TRBV19 | CASSIRIQGSYEQYF | TGTGCCAGTAGTATAAGGATACAGGGCTCCTACGAGCAGTACTTC
TRBJ2-2 | NA | NA | TRBV6-5 | CASRRWELFF | TGTGCCAGCAGGCGTTGGGAGCTGTTTTTT
TRBJ2-3 | NA | NA | TRBV14 | CASSQLLAGRTDTQYF | TGTGCCAGCAGCCAACTTCTGGCGGGCCGCACAGATACGCAGTATTTT
TRBJ2-7 | NA | NA | TRBV5-8 | CASSLDYRSYEQYF | TGTGCCAGCAGCTTGGACTACAGGTCCTACGAGCAGTACTTC
TRBJ1-5 | NA | NA | TRBV2 | CASSVTGDQPQHF | TGTGCCAGCAGTGTAACCGGGGATCAGCCCCAGCATTTT
TRBJ2-3 | TRBD2 | NA | TRBV7-9 | CASSTGTNTDTQYF | TGTGCCAGCAGCACTGGGACTAACACAGATACGCAGTATTTT
TRBJ2-1 | NA | NA | TRBV27 | CASSYQGRWYNEQFF | TGTGCCAGCAGCTATCAGGGTCGGTGGTACAATGAGCAGTTCTTC
TRBJ1-5 | NA | NA | TRBV11-2 | CASSLRGQPQHF | TGTGCCAGCAGCCTGCGCGGGCAGCCCCAGCATTTT
TRBJ2-7 | TRBD2 | NA | TRBV18 | CASSPRGGGSYEQYF | TGTGCCAGCTCACCACGGGGCGGGGGCTCCTACGAGCAGTACTTC
TRBJ1-5 | TRBD1 | NA | TRBV19 | CASSINRGQPQHF | TGTGCCAGTAGTATCAACAGGGGACAGCCCCAGCATTTT
TRBJ2-1 | NA | NA | TRBV29-1 | CSVAGSGESASDEQFF | TGCAGCGTTGCGGGTTCGGGGGAGAGCGCGAGTGATGAGCAGTTCTTC
TRBJ1-5 | NA | once | TRBV25-1 | CASSEYGGEIDQPQHF | TGTGCCAGCAGTGAATACGGGGGCGAGATTGATCAGCCCCAGCATTTT
TRBJ1-5 | NA | NA | TRBV15 | CATSSIVTSNQPQHF | TGTGCCACCAGCAGCATAGTTACGAGCAATCAGCCCCAGCATTTT
TRBJ1-1 | NA | NA | TRBV2 | CASKTGTEAFF | TGTGCCAGCAAAACTGGGACTGAAGCTTTCTTT
TRBJ2-7 | TRBD2 | NA | TRBV7-2 | CASRLAGSSYEQYF | TGTGCCAGCAGGTTAGCGGGCAGCTCCTACGAGCAGTACTTC
TRBJ1-1 | NA | NA | TRBV29-1 | CSVTELPSTEAFF | TGCAGCGTAACAGAGCTCCCGAGCACTGAAGCTTTCTTT
TRBJ2-3 | TRBD2 | NA | TRBV11-3 | CASSSGGLTDTQYF | TGTGCCAGCAGCTCGGGGGGGCTCACAGATACGCAGTATTTT
TRBJ2-1 | NA | NA | TRBV2 | CATPGLARNEQFF | TGTGCCACTCCTGGGCTGGCGCGCAATGAGCAGTTCTTC
TRBJ1-1 | NA | many | TRBV25-1 | CASTPLGGLAEAFF | TGTGCCAGCACCCCACTGGGGGGCTTGGCTGAAGCTTTCTTT
TRBJ2-5 | NA | NA | TRBV19 | CASRNPKTGEETQYF | TGTGCCAGTAGGAACCCCAAAACGGGGGAAGAGACCCAGTACTTC
TRBJ2-7 | TRBD2 | NA | TRBV28 | CASSLLAGWSYEQYF | TGTGCCAGCAGTTTATTAGCGGGATGGAGCTACGAGCAGTACTTC
TRBJ1-3 | TRBD1 | NA | TRBV4-2 | CASSQPGQAGNTIYF | TGTGCCAGCAGCCAACCGGGACAGGCCGGAAACACCATATATTTT
TRBJ1-5 | NA | NA | TRBV30 | CAWEKDWYRAANQPQHF | TGTGCCTGGGAGAAAGATTGGTACAGAGCCGCCAATCAGCCCCAGCATTTT
TRBJ2-2 | TRBD2 | few | TRBV7-2 | CASSSSGRGGTGELFF | TGTGCCAGCAGTTCCAGCGGGAGGGGTGGCACCGGGGAGCTGTTTTTT
TRBJ2-7 | NA | NA | TRBV2 | CASSTGSYEQYF | TGTGCCAGCAGTACAGGTTCCTACGAGCAGTACTTC
TRBJ1-2 | NA | NA | TRBV19 | CASSIQTAYGYTF | TGTGCCAGTAGTATTCAGACGGCTTATGGCTACACCTTC
TRBJ2-5 | NA | NA | TRBV5-6 | CASSRRETQYF | TGTGCCAGCAGCCGTCGGGAGACCCAGTACTTC
TRBJ2-2 | NA | NA | TRBV7-9 | CASSLGRGANTGELFF | TGTGCCAGCAGCTTAGGGCGCGGGGCTAACACCGGGGAGCTGTTTTTT
TRBJ1-1 | NA | NA | TRBV9 | CASSVVSDPGAEAFF | TGTGCCAGCAGCGTAGTATCGGACCCGGGCGCTGAAGCTTTCTTT
TRBJ1-5 | NA | NA | TRBV5-1 | CASSGEGGQPQHF | TGCGCCAGCAGTGGAGAGGGAGGTCAGCCCCAGCATTTT
TRBJ2-7 | NA | NA | TRBV6-5 | CASSYSGFGRTYEQYF | TGTGCCAGCAGTTACTCGGGTTTTGGGCGGACCTACGAGCAGTACTTC